This T cell receptor beta chain was documented in a study of T-cell reconstitution after alpha-beta-depleted transplantation in children. Unique molecular identifiers were incorporated into the prepared TCRbeta library. Via MiXCR, TCRdb re-called the PCR reads, giving one row per CDR3 protein. The sample contains roughly 500,000 distinct CDR3 sequences, 32% of which appear only once. This clonotype was seen only a few times. This receptor was taken from a human donor who donated a stem cell graft to a child with aplastic anemia. This material consisted of PBMCs from the stem cell graft donor, taken from the stem cell graft.

CDR3: CSVTTGRNTEAFF. CDR3 DNA sequence: TGCAGCGTAACGACAGGCAGGAACACTGAAGCTTTCTTT. The V gene is TRBV29-1, the J gene TRBJ1-1, with a weak D call TRBD1 (6 bases). With 6 bases removed from V and 1 base from J, the gap between germline ends came to 12 bases. CDR1 is SQVTM and CDR2 is ANQGSEA in the germline V gene. CDR3 length: 13 amino acids.